These T cell receptor beta chains were read from a single sample in a study of blood T cell repertoires in COVID-19. Clones were read by immunoSEQ multiplex PCR, and TCRdb kept only the in-frame ones, dropping some. The sample records approximately 100,000 clones, roughly 89% being singletons. Material for sequencing was peripheral blood. All receptors come from a woman of 80 years or more with active COVID-19. Both conserved end residues are part of each CDR3. D genes are given only for firm matches. Rows give clone size only sometimes, using once, few, many, or a class for an expanded clone.

>TRBJ2-7|TRBV19|.|.
TGTGCCAGTAGTCAGGGTCTCCATCCTTCCTACGAGCAGTACTTC
CASSQGLHPSYEQYF
>TRBJ2-1|TRBV27|.|.
TGTGCCAGCAGCCCATCTGGACTGGAGCAGTTCTTC
CASSPSGLEQFF
>TRBJ1-1|TRBV7-9|.|.
TGTGCCAGCAGCTTGTCACTCAACACTGAAGCTTTCTTT
CASSLSLNTEAFF
>TRBJ2-7|TRBV3-1/TRBV3-2|.|.
TGTGCCAGCAGCCCGGGGTACGAGCAGTACTTC
CASSPGYEQYF
>TRBJ2-1|TRBV7-8|.|.
TGTGCCAGCACCCTTGCTAGCTCCTACAATGAGCAGTTCTTC
CASTLASSYNEQFF
>TRBJ1-1|TRBV10-3|.|.
TGTGCCATCAGTCCTGGGGGGGACACTGAAGCTTTCTTT
CAISPGGDTEAFF
>TRBJ2-7|TRBV2|.|TRBD2
TGTGCCAGCAGTCGTAGCGGGAGTGCCTACGAGCAGTACTTC
CASSRSGSAYEQYF
>TRBJ2-7|TRBV27|.|.
TGTGCCAGCAGTGGGGGCCTCCAGGGGTTTTACGAGCAGTACTTC
CASSGGLQGFYEQYF
>TRBJ1-4|TRBV6-2/TRBV6-3|once|TRBD1
TGTGCCAGCAGTTACGGACAGGGGATTTCAGCAACTAATGAAAAACTGTTTTTT
CASSYGQGISATNEKLFF
>TRBJ2-6|TRBV4-2|.|.
TGTGCCAGCAGCCAAGATGGCGGGCGGATACCTGGGGCCAACGTCCTGACTTTC
CASSQDGGRIPGANVLTF
>TRBJ2-7|TRBV28|.|TRBD2
TGTGCCAGCAGTGCTTTTGCGGGAGGGTCCTACGAGCAGTACTTC
CASSAFAGGSYEQYF
>TRBJ2-1|TRBV4-2|.|TRBD2
TGTGCCAGCAGCCAAGATGGGTACGGGACTAGCGGGAGTGGGGAGCAGTTCTTC
CASSQDGYGTSGSGEQFF
>TRBJ2-3|TRBV29-1|.|TRBD2
TGCAGCGTTGAAGGAGGACTAGCGACGACAGATACGCAGTATTTT
CSVEGGLATTDTQYF
>TRBJ2-1|TRBV7-9|.|TRBD2
TGTGCCAGCAGCTTAGACGTACTAGCGGGAGTTGATGAGCAGTTCTTC
CASSLDVLAGVDEQFF
>TRBJ2-3|TRBV4-1|.|.
TGCGCCAGCAGCCAACCCAGGTCTAGCACAGATACGCAGTATTTT
CASSQPRSSTDTQYF
>TRBJ1-3|TRBV2|.|.
TGTGCCAGCAGTACGGGACTCAGCTCTGGAAACACCATATATTTT
CASSTGLSSGNTIYF
>TRBJ1-1|TRBV5-4|once|TRBD1
TGTGCCAGCGGGCTACAGGGGGCAGCGAACACTGAAGCTTTCTTT
CASGLQGAANTEAFF
>TRBJ1-2|TRBV5-1|.|TRBD1
TGCGCCAGCAGCTTGGAGGAGTCGACAGGGGGCTATGGCTACACCTTC
CASSLEESTGGYGYTF
>TRBJ2-3|TRBV5-1|.|.
TGCGCCAGCAGCCCAGCTAGCATTAGCACAGATACGCAGTATTTT
CASSPASISTDTQYF
>TRBJ1-5|TRBV2|.|TRBD1
TGTGCCAGCAGCCTGACAGGGAATAGCAATCAGCCCCAGCATTTT
CASSLTGNSNQPQHF
>TRBJ2-7|TRBV6-5|.|TRBD2
TGTGCCAGCAGTTACTCGACTAGCGGGAGCTACGAGCAGTACTTC
CASSYSTSGSYEQYF
>TRBJ1-3|TRBV4-2|.|.
TGTGCCAGCAGCCAAGATGGGGAGTCCTCTGGAAACACCATATATTTT
CASSQDGESSGNTIYF
>TRBJ2-7|TRBV6-5|.|.
TGTGCCAGCAGCAACTCGGGCTACGAGCAGTACTTC
CASSNSGYEQYF
>TRBJ2-7|TRBV28|.|TRBD2
TGTGCCAGCACCTCACCCGGGACTAGCGGGAGTCACGAGCAGTACTTC
CASTSPGTSGSHEQYF
>TRBJ2-7|TRBV4-3|.|.
TGCGCCAGCAGCCAAGATCCAAGCGGTACCTACGAGCAGTACTTC
CASSQDPSGTYEQYF
>TRBJ1-3|TRBV29-1|.|.
TGCAGCGCCGTCGGGTCTGGAAACACCATATATTTT
CSAVGSGNTIYF
>TRBJ1-2|TRBV4-2|.|TRBD1
TGTGCCAGCAGCTCTCGGACAGGGACTGAGGGTGGCTACACCTTC
CASSSRTGTEGGYTF
>TRBJ2-7|TRBV7-9|once|.
TGTGCCAGCAGCTTAACTAGCTCCTACGAGCAGTACTTC
CASSLTSSYEQYF
>TRBJ1-3|TRBV27|.|.
TGTGCCAGCAAGACCGGACATAACTCTGGAAACACCATATATTTT
CASKTGHNSGNTIYF
>TRBJ2-2|TRBV3-1/TRBV3-2|.|.
TGTGCCAGCAGCGTTAGAGAAACCGGGGAGCTGTTTTTT
CASSVRETGELFF
>TRBJ1-2|TRBV9|once|.
TGTGCCAGCAGCGTAGAACAGCAGGGGGGCTACACCTTC
CASSVEQQGGYTF
>TRBJ2-1|TRBV4-1|.|TRBD1
TGCGCCAGCAGCCGTTCTACCTCGGACAGGGTGATTAGCAATGAGCAGTTCTTC
CASSRSTSDRVISNEQFF
>TRBJ1-4|TRBV5-1|.|.
TGCGCCAGCAGCTTGGATCGGGGGAGAAGAAGTAATGAAAAACTGTTTTTT
CASSLDRGRRSNEKLFF
>TRBJ2-1|TRBV4-1|.|TRBD2
TGCGCCAGCAGCCCCCGACCCCTGCGGGAGGTAAATGAGCAGTTCTTC
CASSPRPLREVNEQFF
>TRBJ2-1|TRBV5-5|.|TRBD2
TGTGCCAGCAGCTTGGACGGGCTAGCGGGATCCTACAATGAGCAGTTCTTC
CASSLDGLAGSYNEQFF
>TRBJ2-1|TRBV30|.|TRBD2
TGTGCCTGCTCGGGACTAGCGGGAGGTGAGCAGTTCTTC
CACSGLAGGEQFF
>TRBJ2-3|TRBV27|.|.
TGTGCCAGCAGTTTAGAAGGGGATGGAGCAAATACGCAGTATTTT
CASSLEGDGANTQYF
>TRBJ2-7|TRBV12-3/TRBV12-4|once|.
TGTGCCAGCAGTTTGCGGGACTCCTACGAGCAGTACTTC
CASSLRDSYEQYF
>TRBJ1-2|TRBV20-1|once|.
TGCAGTGCTATGAAGGCGGCCCTAGACTTC
CSAMKAALDF
>TRBJ2-7|TRBV18|.|TRBD1
TGTGCCAGCTCAGTCCGGGACAGGGGAGTCAGCGAGCAGTACTTC
CASSVRDRGVSEQYF
>TRBJ2-1|TRBV3-1/TRBV3-2|.|.
TGTGCCAGCAGCCCCAGACAGATCCCGTACAATGAGCAGTTCTTC
CASSPRQIPYNEQFF
>TRBJ1-4|TRBV7-9|.|.
TGTGCCAGCAGCTTATCGCGTGAAAAACTGTTTTTT
CASSLSREKLFF
>TRBJ2-5|TRBV12-3/TRBV12-4|.|.
TGTGCCAGCAGTTTCACAGGGTCGGAGACCCAGTACTTC
CASSFTGSETQYF